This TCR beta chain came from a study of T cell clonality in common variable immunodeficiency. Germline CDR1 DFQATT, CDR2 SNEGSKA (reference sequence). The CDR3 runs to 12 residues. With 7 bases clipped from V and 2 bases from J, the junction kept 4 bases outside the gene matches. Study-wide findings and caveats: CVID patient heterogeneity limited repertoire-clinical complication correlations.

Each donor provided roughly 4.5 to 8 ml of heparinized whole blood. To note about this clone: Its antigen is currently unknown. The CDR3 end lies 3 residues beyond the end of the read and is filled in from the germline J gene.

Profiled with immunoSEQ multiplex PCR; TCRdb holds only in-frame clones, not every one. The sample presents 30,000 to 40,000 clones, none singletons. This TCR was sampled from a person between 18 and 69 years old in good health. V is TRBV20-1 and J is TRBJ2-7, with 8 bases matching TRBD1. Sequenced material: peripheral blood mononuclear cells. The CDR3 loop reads CSVPGQAYEQYF. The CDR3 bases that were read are TGCAGTGTACCGGGACAGGCCTACGAG.